This TCR beta chain is from a study of blood T cell repertoires in COVID-19. In the study overall: Samples came from the United States, Italy and Spain, spanning acute and convalescent COVID-19.

As processed by the authors: For nucleated cells, counts were estimated from reference gene primer amplification. Data came from immunoSEQ multiplex PCR; TCRdb stores just in-frame clones and leaves some out. V, J and clone size reflect that table, while D and trimming were determined from the DNA. The sample carries about 48,000 clones, over 80% recorded once. Germline values: CDR1 MNHEY, CDR2 SVGAGI. The CDR3 has 12 residues. The ends were cut back, 5 bases at V and 5 bases at J, with 7 bases in the middle. What was sequenced was peripheral blood. The origin of this receptor is a man in his 70s with acute or convalescent COVID-19. The rearrangement links TRBV6-5 to TRBJ1-5; D not resolved. As DNA, the CDR3 is TGTGCCAGCAGTACCGGGGATCAGCCCCAGCATTTT. Protein sequence: CASSTGDQPQHF.